The rows below give T cell receptor beta chains drawn from one sample of a study of identical twins. TCRdb recomputed calls from the 5' RACE reads with MiXCR, one row per CDR3 protein. The sample yields about 890,000 distinct CDR3 sequences, about 12% seen once. These records were also assigned to another study, of yellow fever vaccine responses in identical twins.

The material sequenced was PBMCs. These receptors all stem from a young woman in good health. The CDR3 runs from the conserved cysteine through the conserved F or W. D genes are given only for firm matches. Expanded clones get a size class; other rows say once, few or many, or leave the size out.

>TRBV20-1|few|TRBJ1-5|.|15
TGCAGTGCTAGCAACGTCGAGGTATGGGGGGGGCCCCAGCATTTT
CSASNVEVWGGPQHF
>TRBV11-2|.|TRBJ1-2|.|16
TGTGCCAGCAGCTTAGAGGGGCGGTGGAGAAAAGATGGCTACACCTTC
CASSLEGRWRKDGYTF
>TRBV10-3|few|TRBJ2-7|TRBD2|13
TGTGCCATCAGAGGGACTAGCGGCTACGAGCAGTACTTC
CAIRGTSGYEQYF
>TRBV11-2|few|TRBJ2-5|TRBD1|13
TGTGCCAGCAGCAACCCGGGACAGAATACCATTTACTTC
CASSNPGQNTIYF
>TRBV2|few|TRBJ2-5|.|17
TGTGCCAGCAAGGGGTGGCAGGGGCGTGCCCCCCAAGAGACCCAGTACTTC
CASKGWQGRAPQETQYF
>TRBV3-1|once|TRBJ2-3|TRBD2|18
TGTGCCAGCAGCCAAGATCGGCTAGCGGGAGGAAACACAGATACGCAGTATTTT
CASSQDRLAGGNTDTQYF
>TRBV6-1|many|TRBJ1-1|.|14
TGTGCCAGCAGTGAATTGATCCAAGGGACTGAAGCTTTCTTT
CASSELIQGTEAFF
>TRBV7-2|.|TRBJ2-1|.|16
TGTGCCAGCAGCTTAGAACCGGGACTGTCAAGGTCGGGGCAGTTCTTC
CASSLEPGLSRSGQFF
>TRBV20-1|.|TRBJ2-1|TRBD2|17
TGCAGTGCTAGAGATCCAGCGGGGGCAGGGTCCTACAATGAGCAGTTCTTC
CSARDPAGAGSYNEQFF
>TRBV7-9|.|TRBJ2-1|TRBD2|14
TGTGCCAGCAGCTTGCGGGAGGTTTCCGGTGAGCAGTTCTTC
CASSLREVSGEQFF
>TRBV5-1|.|TRBJ2-1|TRBD2|16
TGCGCCAGCAGCTTACCCCTAGGGACTAGCGGCGATGAGCAGTTCTTC
CASSLPLGTSGDEQFF
>TRBV4-2|.|TRBJ2-5|.|16
TGTGCCAGCAGCCGGAACCTCGGACTATTCCAAGAGACCCAGTACTTC
CASSRNLGLFQETQYF
>TRBV24-1|few|TRBJ2-2|TRBD2|16
TGTGCCACCAGTGACCCCAGCGGGGAGGCGTCCGGGGAGCTGTTTTTT
CATSDPSGEASGELFF
>TRBV6-5|many|TRBJ1-2|TRBD1|14
TGTGCCAGCAGTTTCGACAGGGGGCCATATGGCTACACCTTC
CASSFDRGPYGYTF
>TRBV3-1|few|TRBJ2-7|TRBD2|16
TGTGCCAGCAGCCAAGATCTAGCGGGAGTGACCTACGAGCAGTACTTC
CASSQDLAGVTYEQYF
>TRBV10-3|.|TRBJ2-3|TRBD1|16
TGTGCCATCAGGAGATCCGGGACAGGGATGTCGGATACGCAGTATTTT
CAIRRSGTGMSDTQYF
>TRBV7-2|.|TRBJ2-6|.|16
TGTGCCAGCAGCTTAGGGGGGTTCACTGGGGCCAACGTCCTGACTTTC
CASSLGGFTGANVLTF
>TRBV5-1|many|TRBJ2-1|.|18
TGCGCCAGCAGCTTGCCGCAAGCGGTGAAGTCTTCCTACAATGAGCAGTTCTTC
CASSLPQAVKSSYNEQFF
>TRBV7-9|.|TRBJ2-5|.|15
TGTGCCAGCAGCCCAGGGCCGGGCAGGGATGAGACCCAGTACTTC
CASSPGPGRDETQYF
>TRBV7-9|.|TRBJ2-7|TRBD1|16
TGTGCCAGCAGCTTCCTCCGACAGGGGGCTGCGTACGAGCAGTACTTC
CASSFLRQGAAYEQYF
>TRBV6-5|.|TRBJ2-1|TRBD2|15
TGTGCCAGCAGTTCCGAACTAGCGGGGTTCTATGAGCAGTTCTTC
CASSSELAGFYEQFF
>TRBV18|.|TRBJ1-1|TRBD1|13
TGTGCCAGCGAAGAGAGGGGGCGAACTGAAGCTTTCTTT
CASEERGRTEAFF
>TRBV2|.|TRBJ1-4|TRBD1|16
TGTGCCAGCAGTGAAACTTCGGGACAGGGAAGTGAAAAACTGTTTTTT
CASSETSGQGSEKLFF
>TRBV12-3/TRBV12-4|.|TRBJ2-7|TRBD2|19
TGTGCCAGCAGTGGGTCAAGGACTAGCGGTAGTAGCGGCTCCTACGAGCAGTACTTC
CASSGSRTSGSSGSYEQYF
>TRBV7-6|.|TRBJ2-3|TRBD2|15
TGTGCCAGCAGCTTGGGGACTAGCGGGGCAGGTACGCAGTATTTT
CASSLGTSGAGTQYF
>TRBV24-1|few|TRBJ2-5|TRBD2|17
TGTGCCACCAGTGGCGGCATTGTAGCGGGAGTTAGGGAGACCCAGTACTTC
CATSGGIVAGVRETQYF
>TRBV9|.|TRBJ1-1|.|15
TGTGCCAGCAGCGAACAGACAGTGGGGAACACTGAAGCTTTCTTT
CASSEQTVGNTEAFF
>TRBV2|.|TRBJ2-2|TRBD1|14
TGTGCCAGCAGTGGACAGGGAGTAGGCGGGGAGCTGTTTTTT
CASSGQGVGGELFF
>TRBV28|.|TRBJ2-2|.|14
TGTGCCAGCAGTTTTGGGGGCAGAGGCGGGGAGCTGTTTTTT
CASSFGGRGGELFF
>TRBV6-1|.|TRBJ2-3|.|15
TGTGCCAGCAGGGAGGGGGCCGGCGGCACAGATACGCAGTATTTT
CASREGAGGTDTQYF
>TRBV25-1|few|TRBJ2-1|.|11
TGTGCCAGCAGTGAATCGGGTGGGCAGTTCTTC
CASSESGGQFF
>TRBV5-1|many|TRBJ1-2|.|15
TGCGCCAGCAGGGTGACGCAGGGTTCCATCTATGGCTACACCTTC
CASRVTQGSIYGYTF
>TRBV29-1|few|TRBJ2-2|.|13
TGCAGCGTTGCACAGGGTAACACCGGGGAGCTGTTTTTT
CSVAQGNTGELFF
>TRBV11-2|.|TRBJ1-2|.|15
TGTGCCAGCAGCCCCCCCGCAGGGACGAACTATGGCTACACCTTC
CASSPPAGTNYGYTF
>TRBV12-3/TRBV12-4|many|TRBJ2-2|.|17
TGTGCCAGCAGTGCCCGGACGTACCGAAGAGACACCGGGGAGCTGTTTTTT
CASSARTYRRDTGELFF
>TRBV20-1|few|TRBJ2-1|TRBD2|14
TGCAGTGCTGCCGAACCCGGGACTAGAAATGAGCAGTTCTTC
CSAAEPGTRNEQFF
>TRBV7-2|.|TRBJ1-1|.|15
TGTGCCAGCAGCTTGGTGGGGTTAGGGAACACTGAAGCTTTCTTT
CASSLVGLGNTEAFF
>TRBV27|few|TRBJ2-1|.|13
TGTGCCAGCAGTTTAGAGGGCTGGCGGGAGCAGTTCTTC
CASSLEGWREQFF